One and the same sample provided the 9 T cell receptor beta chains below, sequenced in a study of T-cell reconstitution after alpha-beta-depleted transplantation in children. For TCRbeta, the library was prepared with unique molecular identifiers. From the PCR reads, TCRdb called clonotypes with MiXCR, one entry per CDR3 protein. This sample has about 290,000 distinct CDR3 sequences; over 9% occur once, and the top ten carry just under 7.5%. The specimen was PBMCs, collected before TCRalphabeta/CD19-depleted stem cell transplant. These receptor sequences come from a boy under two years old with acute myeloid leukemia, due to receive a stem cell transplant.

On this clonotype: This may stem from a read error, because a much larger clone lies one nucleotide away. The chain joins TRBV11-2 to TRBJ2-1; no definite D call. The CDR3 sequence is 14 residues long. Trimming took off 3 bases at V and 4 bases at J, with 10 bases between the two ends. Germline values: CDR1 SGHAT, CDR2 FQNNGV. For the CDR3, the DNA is TGTGCCAGCAGCTTTAGTATAACGTACAATGAGCAGTTCTTC. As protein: CASSFSITYNEQFF. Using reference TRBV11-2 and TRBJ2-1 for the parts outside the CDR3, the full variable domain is EAGVAQSPRYKIIEKRQSVAFWCNPISGHATLYWYQQILGQGPKLLIQFQNNGVVDDSQLPKDRFSAERLKGVDSTLKIQPAKLEDSAVYLCASSFSITYNEQFFGPGTRLTVL.

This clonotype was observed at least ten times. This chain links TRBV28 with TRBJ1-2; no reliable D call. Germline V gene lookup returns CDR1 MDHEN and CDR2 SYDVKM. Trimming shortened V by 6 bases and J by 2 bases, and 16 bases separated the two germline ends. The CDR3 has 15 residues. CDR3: CASREGLGKNYGYTF. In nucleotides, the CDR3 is TGTGCCAGCAGGGAAGGCCTAGGCAAAAACTATGGCTACACCTTC.

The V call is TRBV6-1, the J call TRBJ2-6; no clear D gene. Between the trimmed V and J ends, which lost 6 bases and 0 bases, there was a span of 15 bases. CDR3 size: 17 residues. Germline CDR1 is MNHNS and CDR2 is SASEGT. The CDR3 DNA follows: TGTGCCAGCAGGCCCGGGCCCCCGGGCTCTGGGGCCAACGTCCTGACTTTC. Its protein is CASRPGPPGSGANVLTF.

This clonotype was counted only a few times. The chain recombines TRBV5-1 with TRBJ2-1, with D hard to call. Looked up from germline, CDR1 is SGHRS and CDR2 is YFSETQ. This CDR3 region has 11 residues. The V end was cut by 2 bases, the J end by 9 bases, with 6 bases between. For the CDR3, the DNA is TGCGCCAGCAGCTTAACAAGTGAGCAGTTCTTC. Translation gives CASSLTSEQFF.

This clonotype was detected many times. CDR3 sequence reads: CAGVAGCPVDIQYF. The CDR3 region has the DNA TGTGCGGGAGTAGCGGGATGCCCCGTGGACATTCAGTACTTC. The chain couples TRBV6-1 to TRBJ2-4; 8 bases are shared with TRBD2. This CDR3 has 14 residues. From germline, CDR1 is MNHNS and CDR2 SASEGT.

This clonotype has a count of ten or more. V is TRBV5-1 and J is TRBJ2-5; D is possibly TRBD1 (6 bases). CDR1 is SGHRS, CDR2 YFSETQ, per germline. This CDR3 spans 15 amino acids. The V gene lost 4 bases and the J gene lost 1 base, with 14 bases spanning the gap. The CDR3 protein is CASSLRGGPQETQYF. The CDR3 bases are TGCGCCAGCAGCCTCCGTGGGGGCCCCCAAGAGACCCAGTACTTC.

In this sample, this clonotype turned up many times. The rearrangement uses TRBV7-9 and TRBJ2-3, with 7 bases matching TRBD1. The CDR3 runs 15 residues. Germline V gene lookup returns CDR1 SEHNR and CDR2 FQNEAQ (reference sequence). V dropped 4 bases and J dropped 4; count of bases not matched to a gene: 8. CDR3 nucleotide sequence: TGTGCCAGCAGCTCCCGACAGGGCGCCCCAGATACGCAGTATTTT. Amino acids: CASSSRQGAPDTQYF.

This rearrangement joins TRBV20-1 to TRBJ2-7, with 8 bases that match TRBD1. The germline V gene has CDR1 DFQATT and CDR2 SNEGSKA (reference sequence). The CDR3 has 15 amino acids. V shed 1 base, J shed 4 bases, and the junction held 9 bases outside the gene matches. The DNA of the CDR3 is TGCAGTGCTAGAGCATTGCGGACAGGGAGGTACGAGCAGTACTTC. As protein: CSARALRTGRYEQYF.

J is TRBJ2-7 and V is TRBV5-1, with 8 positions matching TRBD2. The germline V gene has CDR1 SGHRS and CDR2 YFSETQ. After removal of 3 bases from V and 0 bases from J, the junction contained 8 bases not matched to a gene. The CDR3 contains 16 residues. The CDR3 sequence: CASSYSGSIRSYEQYF. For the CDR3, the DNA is TGCGCCAGCAGCTACAGCGGGAGTATCCGCTCCTACGAGCAGTACTTC.